This TCR beta chain is drawn from a study of blood T cells in healthy people across ages. This clonotype was picked up a small number of times. The authors ran a second PCR of about 6 to 11 cycles using a sample-barcoded 5' primer and a J-beta primer mix. TCRdb re-analysed the 5' RACE reads in MiXCR, keeping a single row per CDR3 protein. The sample lists 1,300,000 or so distinct CDR3 sequences; 55% to 75% were seen once. The CDR3 is made up of 13 amino acids. The germline V gene has CDR1 MNHNS and CDR2 SASEGT. Trimming left V 1 base short and J 1 base short, with 4 bases between. The V call is TRBV6-1, the J call TRBJ1-2; D is unclear. This sequence originates from a man aged 18 to 30 in good health. Sequences were obtained from blood. The CDR3 coding sequence is TGTGCCAGCAGTGAAGTGGGTAACTATGGCTACACCTTC. Translating gives CASSEVGNYGYTF.